These T cell receptor beta chains were read from a single sample in a study of T-cell reconstitution after alpha-beta-depleted transplantation in children. MiXCR, run by TCRdb on the PCR reads, gives a single entry per CDR3 protein. The sample carries more than 550,000 distinct CDR3 sequences, roughly a tenth recorded once. Sequences were derived from PBMCs from the stem cell graft donor, sampled from the stem cell graft. These TCRs come from a human donor who donated a stem cell graft to a child with acute myeloid leukemia. Each CDR3 is given with its conserved first and last residue. D genes are given only for firm matches. A row's size may be missing; if present it is once, few, many or a size class.

D	size	V	J	CDR3	DNA
TRBD2	few	TRBV5-1	TRBJ2-5	CASSLGASGAETQYF	TGCGCCAGCAGCTTAGGGGCTAGCGGGGCAGAGACCCAGTACTTC
TRBD2	NA	TRBV7-9	TRBJ2-3	CASSLLGVREGLDTQYF	TGTGCCAGCAGCTTATTAGGGGTGCGGGAGGGCCTGGATACGCAGTATTTT
TRBD2	few	TRBV30	TRBJ2-1	CAWSQREWNEQFF	TGTGCCTGGAGCCAGCGGGAGTGGAATGAGCAGTTCTTC
TRBD1	NA	TRBV27	TRBJ2-1	CASSLLQGANYNEQFF	TGTGCCAGCAGTTTATTACAGGGGGCGAACTACAATGAGCAGTTCTTC
NA	few	TRBV15	TRBJ1-2	CATSRDVTAYGYTF	TGTGCCACCAGCAGAGATGTAACAGCCTATGGCTACACCTTC
NA	NA	TRBV10-3	TRBJ2-3	CAISDSWDADTQYF	TGTGCCATCAGTGACTCGTGGGACGCAGATACGCAGTATTTT
NA	NA	TRBV29-1	TRBJ2-1	CSGTSLDEQFF	TGCAGCGGCACTAGTTTGGATGAGCAGTTCTTC
TRBD2	NA	TRBV30	TRBJ2-7	CAWCPPSGAYEQYF	TGTGCCTGGTGCCCCCCTAGCGGGGCCTACGAGCAGTACTTC
NA	few	TRBV20-1	TRBJ1-1	CSAHGPGNTEAFF	TGCAGTGCCCACGGCCCAGGGAACACTGAAGCTTTCTTT
TRBD1	NA	TRBV6-5	TRBJ1-2	CASSFRTPGQGDGYTF	TGTGCCAGCAGTTTTCGCACTCCGGGACAGGGGGATGGCTACACCTTC
TRBD2	NA	TRBV30	TRBJ2-5	CAWEGGGRETQYF	TGTGCCTGGGAAGGCGGGGGGAGAGAGACCCAGTACTTC
NA	NA	TRBV5-1	TRBJ2-3	CASSYSVGRTQYF	TGCGCCAGCAGCTACAGTGTAGGGAGGACGCAGTATTTT
NA	NA	TRBV25-1	TRBJ1-1	CASSERAKEAFF	TGTGCCAGCAGTGAAAGGGCAAAGGAAGCTTTCTTT
NA	few	TRBV6-6	TRBJ1-1	CASGGPGTEAFF	TGTGCCAGCGGGGGTCCGGGCACTGAAGCTTTCTTT
TRBD1	NA	TRBV5-1	TRBJ1-3	CASSSSGTGIGNTIYF	TGCGCCAGCTCCAGTTCCGGGACAGGCATTGGAAACACCATATATTTT
TRBD2	NA	TRBV4-3	TRBJ2-1	CASSQVRAGAAYNEQFF	TGCGCCAGCAGCCAAGTTAGGGCGGGAGCGGCCTACAATGAGCAGTTCTTC
TRBD1	NA	TRBV14	TRBJ2-3	CASSQDIWDSYTDTQYF	TGTGCCAGCAGCCAAGACATTTGGGACAGCTACACAGATACGCAGTATTTT
TRBD2	many	TRBV20-1	TRBJ2-3	CSATPLAGDVTDTQYF	TGCAGTGCTACCCCGCTAGCGGGAGACGTAACAGATACGCAGTATTTT
NA	NA	TRBV11-2	TRBJ2-2	CASSAMGFDGRNPNTGELFF	TGTGCCAGCAGCGCAATGGGATTTGACGGACGGAATCCGAACACCGGGGAGCTGTTTTTT
NA	few	TRBV6-2/TRBV6-3	TRBJ1-1	CASSAEQGMFTEAFF	TGTGCCAGCAGTGCTGAACAGGGTATGTTCACTGAAGCTTTCTTT
TRBD1	many	TRBV6-2/TRBV6-3	TRBJ1-5	CASSIQGMNNQPQHF	TGTGCCAGCAGTATACAGGGGATGAACAATCAGCCCCAGCATTTT
NA	NA	TRBV27	TRBJ2-3	CASSREAGTDTQYF	TGTGCCAGCAGTAGGGAGGCGGGCACAGATACGCAGTATTTT
NA	few	TRBV6-5	TRBJ2-7	CASSYPGTPSEQYF	TGTGCCAGCAGTTACCCCGGGACTCCGTCTGAGCAGTACTTC
NA	medium-sized	TRBV20-1	TRBJ1-5	CSARMGSNQPQHF	TGCAGTGCCCGGATGGGAAGCAATCAGCCCCAGCATTTT